This record concerns one T cell receptor beta chain sequence. The record originates from a study of blood T cell repertoires in COVID-19. Study at large: Nucleic acid was either cDNA or gDNA, and it came from T cells, B-cell-depleted T cells, or PBMCs.

The CDR3 extends over 17 amino acids. V was pared by 5 bases and J by 3 bases, with 8 bases of the junction left unmatched. Germline V gives CDR1 SEHNR, CDR2 FQNEAQ (reference sequence). As originally analysed: Amplification of reference gene primers provided the estimated nucleated cell counts. Profiled with immunoSEQ multiplex PCR; TCRdb holds only in-frame clones, not every one. The DNA gave D and trimming, while V, J and clone size come from that table. The table lists around 200,000 clones, over 75% of them singletons. The clonotype originates from a man between 60 and 70 years old with acute or convalescent COVID-19. The rearrangement links TRBV7-9 to TRBJ2-5; 14 bases agree with TRBD2. The source material was peripheral blood. CDR3 nucleotide sequence: TGTGCCAGCAGCACCCTTCCGGGACTAGCGGGAGAAGAGACCCAGTACTTC. Translated, it gives CASSTLPGLAGEETQYF.